This TCR beta chain was retrieved from a study of cytomegalovirus exposure and HLA in healthy donors. Looking at the study overall: Among the roughly 400 genotyped donors, more than 70% were placed in the Caucasian-associated ancestry cluster. Study results and limitations: CMV antigen specificity was confirmed in vitro for three CMV-associated chains.

From germline, CDR1 is MDHEN and CDR2 SYDVKM. There are 14 residues in the CDR3. J was trimmed by 6 bases and V by 6 bases; bases with no gene match: 7. On this clone itself: No antigen is known for it.

13 Jbeta primers and 60 Vbeta primers were used for the PCR. As handled by the study authors: Later, an analysis found some 80 million unique TCR beta chains, and about 10 million of these were shared. Measured with immunoSEQ multiplex PCR; TCRdb has only the in-frame clones, and not every one. From that table come the V and J calls and clone size; the DNA was used to work out D and trimming. The sample has some 270,000 clones; 80% are singletons. The sequencing sample was made of PBMCs. The V gene is TRBV28, the J gene TRBJ1-5; 8 positions match TRBD1. The TCR sequence derives from a girl aged 2-10 years in good health and CMV-seronegative. The CDR3 reads CASSFDRGFQPQHF. For the CDR3, the DNA is TGTGCCAGCAGCTTCGACAGGGGATTTCAGCCCCAGCATTTT.